The 6 T cell receptor beta chains reported below all come from one sample, sequenced in a study of T cells in tumors and immune-related adverse events. The table came from immunoSEQ multiplex PCR; TCRdb's copy has only in-frame clones and leaves some out. The data contain around 4,200 clones, almost 85% of them seen just once; the ten biggest clones take up about a fifth. The sequencing here drew on skin tissue, taken from a patient treated with anti-PD-1 therapy. Source of these receptors: a female donor with metastatic renal cell carcinoma.

The count of this clone is one. The V gene is TRBV13, the J gene TRBJ2-3, with 11 bases that match TRBD2. Unmatched junction bases numbered 6, after V lost 1 base and J lost 6 bases. The V gene's germline CDR1 is PRHDT and CDR2 FYEKMQ (reference sequence). The CDR3 has 16 residues. The CDR3 reads CASSLEVLAGDDTQYF. The CDR3 region has the DNA TGTGCCAGCAGCTTAGAGGTACTAGCGGGAGATGATACGCAGTATTTT.

The chain carries TRBV2 and TRBJ2-3; tentatively, D is TRBD2 (6 bases). Per germline, CDR1 SNHLY and CDR2 FYNNEI. The V gene lost 10 bases and the J gene lost 4 bases, with 21 bases spanning the gap. This CDR3 spans 15 amino acids. The CDR3: CATPLVSGGADTQYF. Written as DNA, the CDR3 is TGTGCCACCCCACTAGTATCTGGAGGGGCAGATACGCAGTATTTT.

This rearrangement joins TRBV19 to TRBJ1-4; D not certain. CDR1 and CDR2 (germline): LNHDA, SQIVND (reference sequence). The CDR3 is 13 amino acids. Trimming pared 6 bases from V and 8 bases from J, leaving 13 bases between. Here the CDR3 reads CASRVPGREKLFF. The DNA of the CDR3 is TGTGCCAGTAGGGTGCCGGGAAGAGAAAAACTGTTTTTT. The variable domain in full, with the rest retrieved from reference TRBV19 and TRBJ1-4, is DGGITQSPKYLFRKEGQNVTLSCEQNLNHDAMYWYRQDPGQGLRLIYYSQIVNDFQKGDIAEGYSVSREKKESFPLTVTSAQKNPTAFYLCASRVPGREKLFFGSGTQLSVL.

The rearrangement links TRBV27 to TRBJ2-2; possibly TRBD2 for D (5 bases). Germline V CDR1 and CDR2: MNHEY, SMNVEV (reference sequence). CDR3 size: 15 residues. V was shortened by 0 bases and J by 5 bases, with 10 bases between the two germline ends. The CDR3 DNA follows: TGTGCCAGCAGTTTATCTAGCGTAAGGACCGGGGAGCTGTTTTTT. Its translation: CASSLSSVRTGELFF.

This clone appeared a single time. The chain couples TRBV6-4 to TRBJ2-1, with a possible D match to TRBD2 (6 bases). V gave up 4 bases and J gave up 0 bases, with 10 bases separating them. Germline V gene lookup returns CDR1 MRHNA and CDR2 SNTAGT. The CDR3 length is 15 residues. This chain's CDR3 is CASSVTSSSYNEQFF. The CDR3 DNA follows: TGTGCCAGCAGTGTGACTAGTTCCTCCTACAATGAGCAGTTCTTC.

In its sample, this clone was seen once. The chain combines TRBV7-2 with TRBJ1-1, with D perhaps matching TRBD1 (5 bases). The V end lost 0 bases, the J end lost 3 bases, and 11 bases lay between the germline ends. This CDR3 spans 15 amino acids. Germline CDR1 is SGHTA and CDR2 is FQGNSA. The CDR3 DNA follows: TGTGCCAGCAGCTTAGCCGGGGGGGGATACACTGAAGCTTTCTTT. It translates to CASSLAGGGYTEAFF.